This section outlines one T cell receptor (beta chain) sequence together with its context. Antigen specificity is unknown. This sample was included in a study of T cell responses to AZD1222 COVID-19 vaccine. Whole-study results and caveats: The donor cohort was predominantly white British with a female majority, and clonal diversity may have been underestimated. An increase in Spike-specific TCR breadth and depth was observed after two AZD1222 doses. At 160-218 and 743-854, vaccine-associated CD4 TCRs were dominant, and they spanned spike.

The CDR3 sequence is 13 residues long. Germline values: CDR1 ENHRY, CDR2 SYGVKD. Trimming shortened V by 3 bases and J by 5 bases, and 10 bases separated the two germline ends. TCRdb's copy holds only in-frame clones and misses some; the assay was immunoSEQ multiplex PCR. This sample has about 130,000 clones, with about 89% found just once. Sequencing used peripheral blood, obtained 28 days after the second AZD1222 dose. The chain uses TRBV10-3 and TRBJ1-2, with a possible D match to TRBD1 (5 bases). This clonotype was sampled from an adult who received the AZD1222 COVID-19 vaccine. DNA for the CDR3: TGTGCCATCAGTGAAGTGACAGAGTATGGCTACACCTTC. Encoded protein: CAISEVTEYGYTF.